The 22 T cell receptor beta chains in this list originate from one sample, sequenced in a study of blood T cell repertoires in COVID-19. Libraries were prepared by immunoSEQ multiplex PCR; TCRdb keeps only in-frame clonotypes and omits some of them. Here the sample spans roughly 350,000 clones, more than 75% being singletons. What was sequenced was peripheral blood. The source is a woman between 18 and 29 years old who had recovered from COVID-19.

J is TRBJ2-2 and V is TRBV13; 8 bases fit TRBD1. CDR1 and CDR2 from the germline V gene are PRHDT and FYEKMQ (reference sequence). This CDR3 has 16 amino acids. V lost 5 bases to trimming and J lost 2 bases; unmatched junction nucleotides: 7. CDR3 residues: CASSGRQGFNTGELFF. The CDR3 DNA sequence: TGTGCCAGCAGCGGCCGACAGGGGTTCAACACCGGGGAGCTGTTTTTT.

The table lists this clone with a count of one. The sample has other DNA sequences that encode this CDR3 too. The chain carries TRBV6-5 and TRBJ1-1; 10 positions agree with TRBD1. Germline trimming cut 5 bases from V and 1 base from J; bases unmatched to any gene: 1. Germline values: CDR1 MNHEY, CDR2 SVGAGI. This CDR3 has 14 residues. CDR3 in DNA: TGTGCCAGCAGTCGGACAGGGGGGAACACTGAAGCTTTCTTT. This codes for CASSRTGGNTEAFF.

The chain carries TRBV5-1 and TRBJ1-5; D remains unclear. V lost 1 base and J 2 bases, leaving 13 bases between the germline ends. This CDR3 region has 16 residues. Germline CDR1 reads SGHRS; CDR2 reads YFSETQ. CDR3 in amino acids: CASSLITPRGNQPQHF. The CDR3 nucleotides are TGCGCCAGCAGCTTGATAACCCCCCGAGGCAATCAGCCCCAGCATTTT.

The chain has TRBV5-1 and TRBJ2-1; possible D gene TRBD2, 5 bases. The CDR3 is 15 amino acids. The V end was cut by 1 base, the J end by 5 bases, with 13 bases between. Germline lookup yields CDR1 SGHRS and CDR2 YFSETQ. CDR3 DNA: TGCGCCAGCAGCTTGTTAATGGCTAGCAACAATGAGCAGTTCTTC. Translated: CASSLLMASNNEQFF.

The V and J genes are TRBV30 and TRBJ2-1, with 13 bases identical to TRBD2. The CDR3 has 15 amino acids. Germline V gene lookup returns CDR1 GTSNPN and CDR2 SVGIG (reference sequence). Trimming at V came to 0 bases and at J to 6 bases, leaving 2 bases not matched to a gene. The CDR3 coding sequence is TGTGCCTGGAGTGTAACTAGCGGGAGGGCCAATGAGCAGTTCTTC. Its translation: CAWSVTSGRANEQFF.

This clone was detected only once. This chain uses TRBV18 with TRBJ2-7; TRBD1 might be the D (6 bases). Germline V gene lookup returns CDR1 KGHSH and CDR2 LQKENI. The CDR3 is made up of 13 amino acids. V was clipped by 3 bases and J by 4 bases, with 10 bases between them. The CDR3 DNA is TGTGCCAGCTCACCGAAACAGGGTTACGAGCAGTACGTC. It translates to CASSPKQGYEQYV.

The chain joins TRBV6-2 or TRBV6-3 to TRBJ2-5, with D tentatively TRBD1 (6 bases). This CDR3 contains 17 residues. Germline lookup yields CDR1 MNHEY and CDR2 SVGEGT. The V end lost 0 bases, the J end lost 5 bases, and 19 bases lay between the germline ends. The CDR3 nucleotides are TGTGCCAGCAGTTACTCCTGGGGCAGGCCCCAGGGGGAGACCCAGTACTTC. Translated: CASSYSWGRPQGETQYF.

The J gene is TRBJ1-1, the V gene TRBV3-1 (or the pseudogene TRBV3-2); 8 bases align to TRBD1. Germline lookup yields CDR1 LGHDT and CDR2 YNNKEL (reference sequence). There are 17 residues in the CDR3. Trimming removed 5 bases from V and 1 base from J; junction bases left unmatched: 12. CDR3 amino acids: CASSGRDRDRRNTEAFF. The CDR3 nucleotides read TGTGCCAGCAGCGGAAGAGATCGGGACAGGAGGAACACTGAAGCTTTCTTT.

The J gene is TRBJ2-3, the V gene TRBV9, with a possible D match to TRBD1 (5 bases). The length of the CDR3 is 16 residues. Trimming took off 3 bases at V and 0 bases at J, with 14 bases between the two ends. Germline V CDR1 and CDR2: SGDLS, YYNGEE. The CDR3 nucleotides read TGTGCCAGCAGCGCCACAGGCGTAGCTAGCACAGATACGCAGTATTTT. Amino acids: CASSATGVASTDTQYF.

The chain employs TRBV7-9 and TRBJ1-1; TRBD1 is a possible D gene (5 bases). The CDR3 is made up of 16 amino acids. V was cut by 5 bases and J by 3 bases, with 19 bases left in between. Germline CDR1 SEHNR, CDR2 FQNEAQ (reference sequence). The CDR3 nucleotides are TGTGCCAGCAGCCATGCTCTTAAGACAGACGACACTGAAGCTTTCTTT. The encoded protein is CASSHALKTDDTEAFF.

This clone was seen more than once but under ten times. The chain combines TRBV11-3 with TRBJ2-3; 7 nucleotides align to TRBD2. Germline CDR1 and CDR2: SGHNT and YENEEA. V was pared by 3 bases and J by 3 bases, with 12 bases of the junction left unmatched. This CDR3 has 17 residues. This CDR3 reads CASSFPQRFSGTDTQYF. The CDR3 DNA follows: TGTGCCAGCAGCTTCCCCCAACGATTTAGCGGGACAGATACGCAGTATTTT.

The chain carries TRBV10-3 and TRBJ2-1; 12 bases line up with TRBD2. The CDR3 loop spans 20 amino acids. Germline lookup yields CDR1 ENHRY and CDR2 SYGVKD. The junction had 9 bases not matched to a gene; V was cut back by 0 bases and J by 0 bases. CDR3 coding DNA: TGTGCCATCAGTGAGTCTACTGGACTAGCGGGGTCAAGCTCCTACAATGAGCAGTTCTTC. It yields the protein CAISESTGLAGSSSYNEQFF.

The chain joins TRBV11-2 to TRBJ1-1; tentative D call: TRBD1 (5 bases). The CDR3 runs 17 residues. CDR1 and CDR2 (germline): SGHAT, FQNNGV. The V and J ends lost 2 bases and 3 bases respectively, with 19 bases between them. The CDR3 protein is CASSLFFMATVDTEAFF. Written as DNA, the CDR3 is TGTGCCAGCAGCTTATTCTTTATGGCGACAGTTGACACTGAAGCTTTCTTT.

The chain has TRBV10-2 and TRBJ2-3, with D unresolved. The CDR3 totals 12 residues. Germline CDR1 WSHSY, CDR2 SAAADI. V lost 8 bases, J lost 3 bases, and 9 bases lay in between. CDR3 in amino acids: CASSPSTDTQYF. The CDR3 coding sequence is TGCGCCAGCTCCCCCTCTACAGATACGCAGTATTTT.

The chain employs TRBV12-5 and TRBJ2-2; 8 bases are a match to TRBD1. V dropped 3 bases and J dropped 4; count of bases not matched to a gene: 1. Germline CDR1 is LGHNT and CDR2 is FRNRAP. This CDR3 contains 14 residues. The DNA of the CDR3 is TGTGCTAGTGGTTTCGGACAGGGCACCGGGGAGCTGTTTTTT. Translated: CASGFGQGTGELFF.

V usage is TRBV2 and J usage is TRBJ2-1; 7 bases fit TRBD2. J lost 3 bases, V lost 1 base, and 6 bases had no gene match. Germline values: CDR1 SNHLY, CDR2 FYNNEI. The CDR3 runs 16 residues. CDR3 DNA: TGTGCCAGCAGTGAAGAGGCGGGAGAAATCTACAATGAGCAGTTCTTC. It specifies CASSEEAGEIYNEQFF. Looking up the rest from reference TRBV2 and TRBJ2-1 gives the full variable domain: EPEVTQTPSHQVTQMGQEVILRCVPISNHLYFYWYRQILGQKVEFLVSFYNNEISEKSEIFDDQFSVERPDGSNFTLKIRSTKLEDSAMYFCASSEEAGEIYNEQFFGPGTRLTVL.

The chain joins TRBV27 to TRBJ1-2; D is ambiguous. The ends were cut back, 4 bases at V and 0 bases at J, with 18 bases in the middle. The germline CDR1 and CDR2 sequences are MNHEY and SMNVEV (reference sequence). CDR3 length: 17 residues. CDR3 DNA: TGTGCCAGCAGTTCTCGTGGAGGCTGGGGTACTAACTATGGCTACACCTTC. Translated: CASSSRGGWGTNYGYTF.

The chain joins TRBV23-1 to TRBJ2-7; a possible D gene is TRBD1 (6 bases). TRBV23-1 is sorted into the ORF group, with uncertain function. V was pared by 1 base and J by 2 bases, with 12 bases between. CDR3 length: 15 residues. CDR3 residues: CASSQFNREPYEQYV. In nucleotides, the CDR3 is TGCGCCAGCAGTCAATTCAACAGGGAACCCTACGAGCAGTACGTC.

The V call is TRBV5-4, the J call TRBJ1-1; D is ambiguous. Germline assignment: CDR1 SGHNT and CDR2 YYREEE (reference sequence). The CDR3 length is 14 residues. Between the trimmed V and J ends, which lost 4 bases and 0 bases, there was a span of 10 bases. CDR3 loop: CASSPDLMNTEAFF. DNA for the CDR3: TGTGCCAGCAGCCCTGACTTAATGAACACTGAAGCTTTCTTT.

A single count supports this clone. The chain joins TRBV3-1 (or the pseudogene TRBV3-2) to TRBJ2-7; 9 nucleotides match TRBD2. Germline CDR1 reads LGHDT; CDR2 reads YNNKEL (reference sequence). CDR3 size: 17 residues. The V segment lost 4 bases and the J segment 2 bases; nucleotides outside the gene matches: 12. For the CDR3, the DNA is TGTGCCAGCAGCCTAAGGGGAGCGGGAGGCCTCGCCTACGAGCAGTACGTC. It codes for CASSLRGAGGLAYEQYV.

V is TRBV7-9 and J is TRBJ2-7, with TRBD2 identical over 8 bases. The CDR3 has 11 residues. Per the germline V gene, CDR1 is SEHNR and CDR2 is FQNEAQ (reference sequence). The V gene end was trimmed by 3 bases and the J gene end by 13 bases; junction bases not matched to a gene: 5. CDR3 coding DNA: TGTGCCAGCAGCTTTAAGCGGGAGCCTTACGTC. Residues: CASSFKREPYV.

This chain connects TRBV19 to TRBJ2-5; 11 nucleotides agree with TRBD1. The CDR3 has 12 residues. Per the germline V gene, CDR1 is LNHDA and CDR2 is SQIVND (reference sequence). Trimming cost V 6 bases and J 10 bases; bases outside gene matches: 4. The CDR3 is CASSSGTGGQYF. The CDR3 bases are TGTGCCAGTAGCTCCGGGACAGGGGGCCAGTACTTC.